This TCR beta chain was captured in a study of blood T cell repertoires in COVID-19. Looking at the study overall: Acute-phase and convalescent COVID-19 samples originated in the United States, Italy and Spain.

The CDR3 covers 12 residues. V was shortened by 8 bases and J by 0 bases, with 8 bases between the two germline ends. CDR1 and CDR2 (germline): MNHEY, SVGAGI. Original processing methods: Reference gene primer amplification yielded estimated nucleated cell counts. Libraries were prepared by immunoSEQ multiplex PCR; TCRdb keeps only in-frame clonotypes and omits some of them. For V, J and clone size, that table is used; D and trimming come from the DNA. The top ten hold approximately 1.5% of the sample, which has around 180,000 clones, roughly 84% seen once. The sequencing input was peripheral blood. This chain joins TRBV6-5 and TRBJ2-7; tentative D call: TRBD1 (5 bases). This receptor was identified in a human donor in a cohort sampled during active COVID-19. CDR3 in amino acids: CASSGFSYEQYF. CDR3 bases: TGTGCCAGCTCAGGGTTCTCCTACGAGCAGTACTTC.